The 7 T cell receptor beta chains given below trace back to one sample, sequenced in a study of T cell responses to AZD1222 COVID-19 vaccine. Sequencing was performed with immunoSEQ multiplex PCR; in TCRdb, only in-frame clones are kept and a portion is missing. The data hold 110,000 or so clones, with 86% observed a single time. The sequencing used peripheral blood, collected 28 days after the second AZD1222 dose. The source of these receptors is an adult who received the AZD1222 COVID-19 vaccine.

V usage is TRBV2 and J usage is TRBJ1-1; D ambiguous. V lost 7 bases, J lost 0 bases, and 9 bases lay in between. From germline, CDR1 is SNHLY and CDR2 FYNNEI. The CDR3 has 13 amino acids. The CDR3 spells CASNVNMNTEAFF. In nucleotides, the CDR3 is TGTGCCAGCAATGTTAACATGAACACTGAAGCTTTCTTT. The full variable domain, with the rest looked up from reference TRBV2 and TRBJ1-1, is EPEVTQTPSHQVTQMGQEVILRCVPISNHLYFYWYRQILGQKVEFLVSFYNNEISEKSEIFDDQFSVERPDGSNFTLKIRSTKLEDSAMYFCASNVNMNTEAFFGQGTRLTVV.

The rearrangement uses TRBV30 and TRBJ2-2, with TRBD2 as a possible D gene (6 bases). The germline V gene has CDR1 GTSNPN and CDR2 SVGIG (reference sequence). The CDR3 consists of 15 residues. With 2 bases removed from V and 4 bases from J, the gap between germline ends came to 14 bases. The CDR3 nucleotides are TGTGCCTGGAGTCCGGGTCGGGGGAGCACCGGGGAGCTGTTTTTT. Translated, it gives CAWSPGRGSTGELFF.

The chain is built from TRBV5-6 and TRBJ1-5, with TRBD1 matching 9 bases. This CDR3 region has 15 residues. The V and J ends lost 3 bases and 5 bases, in that order; junction bases with no gene match: 6. Germline V gives CDR1 SGHDT, CDR2 YYEEEE. The CDR3 nucleotides are TGTGCCAGCAGCTACGGACAGGGGACAGATCAGCCCCAGCATTTT. It yields the protein CASSYGQGTDQPQHF. Full variable domain (missing parts from reference TRBV5-6 and TRBJ1-5): DAGVTQSPTHLIKTRGQQVTLRCSPKSGHDTVSWYQQALGQGPQFIFQYYEEEERQRGNFPDRFSGHQFPNYSSELNVNALLLGDSALYLCASSYGQGTDQPQHFGDGTRLSIL.

The rearrangement uses TRBV3-1 (or the pseudogene TRBV3-2) and TRBJ2-7; a weak D match, TRBD2 (6 bases). Per the germline V gene, CDR1 is LGHDT and CDR2 is YNNKEL (reference sequence). Trimming took 4 bases from V and 6 from J, leaving 16 bases between them. The CDR3 has 14 residues. The CDR3 region has the DNA TGTGCCAGCAGCCCTACCGGGACTTCCCTCGAGCAGTACTTC. Translating gives CASSPTGTSLEQYF.

This clone turned up a few times. The chain uses TRBV7-9 and TRBJ1-5, with a possible D match to TRBD1 (6 bases). There are 15 residues in the CDR3. V dropped 1 base and J dropped 2 bases, with 9 bases sitting between them. Germline V gene sequence: CDR1 SEHNR, CDR2 FQNEAQ (reference sequence). The chain's CDR3 is CASSLGGQGNQPQHF. The DNA of the CDR3 is TGTGCCAGCAGCTTAGGGGGGCAAGGCAATCAGCCCCAGCATTTT. Supplemented by reference TRBV7-9 and TRBJ1-5, the full variable domain reads DTGVSQNPRHKITKRGQNVTFRCDPISEHNRLYWYRQTLGQGPEFLTYFQNEAQLEKSRLLSDRFSAERPKGSFSTLEIQRTEQGDSAMYLCASSLGGQGNQPQHFGDGTRLSIL.

The V and J genes are TRBV7-9 and TRBJ1-1; perhaps TRBD1 as D (6 bases). There are 14 residues in the CDR3. The V and J ends lost 5 bases and 1 base respectively, with 11 bases between them. Germline CDR1 is SEHNR and CDR2 is FQNEAQ (reference sequence). CDR3 in amino acids: CASSARGENTEAFF. DNA of the CDR3: TGTGCCAGCAGCGCCAGGGGAGAGAACACTGAAGCTTTCTTT.

The chain links TRBV19 to TRBJ1-1, with D unclear. Per germline, CDR1 LNHDA and CDR2 SQIVND (reference sequence). The CDR3 length is 14 residues. V was cut by 0 bases and J by 1 base, with 6 bases left in between. CDR3 coding DNA: TGTGCCAGTAGTATAGATCTCCGGAACACTGAAGCTTTCTTT. The encoded protein is CASSIDLRNTEAFF.